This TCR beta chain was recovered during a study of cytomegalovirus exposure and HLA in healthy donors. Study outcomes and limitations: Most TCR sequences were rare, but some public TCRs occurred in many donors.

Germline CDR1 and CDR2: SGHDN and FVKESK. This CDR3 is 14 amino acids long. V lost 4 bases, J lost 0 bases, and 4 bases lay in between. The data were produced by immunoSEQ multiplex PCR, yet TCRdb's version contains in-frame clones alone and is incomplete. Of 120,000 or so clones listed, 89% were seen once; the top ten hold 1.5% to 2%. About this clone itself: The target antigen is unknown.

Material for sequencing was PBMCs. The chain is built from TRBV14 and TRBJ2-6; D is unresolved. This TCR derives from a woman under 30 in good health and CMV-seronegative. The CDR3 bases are TGTGCCAGCAGCCCGAGCTCTGGGGCCAACGTCCTGACTTTC. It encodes CASSPSSGANVLTF.